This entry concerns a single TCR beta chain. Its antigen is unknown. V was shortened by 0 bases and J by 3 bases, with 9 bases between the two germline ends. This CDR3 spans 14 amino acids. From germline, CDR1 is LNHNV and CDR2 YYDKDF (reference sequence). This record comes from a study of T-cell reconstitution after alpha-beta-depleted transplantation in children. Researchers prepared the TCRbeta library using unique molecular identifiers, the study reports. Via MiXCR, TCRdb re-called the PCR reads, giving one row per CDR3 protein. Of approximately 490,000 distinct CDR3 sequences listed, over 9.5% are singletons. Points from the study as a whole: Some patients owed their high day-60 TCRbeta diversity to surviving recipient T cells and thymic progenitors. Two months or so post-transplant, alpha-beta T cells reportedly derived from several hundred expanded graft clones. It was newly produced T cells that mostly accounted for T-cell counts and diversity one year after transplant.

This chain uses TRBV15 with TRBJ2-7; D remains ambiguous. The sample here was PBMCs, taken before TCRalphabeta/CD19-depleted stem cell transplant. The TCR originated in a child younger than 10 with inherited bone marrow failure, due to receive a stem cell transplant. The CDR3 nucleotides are TGTGCCACCAGCAGAGATGTCGACTTCTACGAGCAGTACTTC. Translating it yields CATSRDVDFYEQYF.